This T cell receptor (beta chain) was profiled in a study of CD8 T cells in Susac syndrome. The patients with Susac syndrome satisfied recently defined diagnostic criteria for either definite or probable disease. The germline gives CDR1 SGHDN, CDR2 FVKESK. The CDR3 sequence is 17 residues long. V lost 4 bases to trimming and J lost 5 bases; unmatched junction nucleotides: 12. The RNA, about 0.45 to 1 ug, was put through reverse transcription using random hexamers. A single record per CDR3 protein comes from TCRdb applying MiXCR to the immunoSEQ multiplex PCR reads. The sample comprises 70,000 to 75,000 distinct CDR3 sequences, 85% to 95% of which are singletons, and roughly 0.15% rests with the top ten.

The chain joins TRBV14 to TRBJ2-2, with 8 nucleotides matching TRBD2. This sequence was found in a human donor with Susac syndrome. Source material: CD4+ T cells from PBMCs. CDR3 coding DNA: TGTGCCAGCAGCCCTACCGCCGGGACTAGTGGAACCGGGGAGCTGTTTTTT. Protein: CASSPTAGTSGTGELFF.